The 7 T cell receptor beta chains below were found in one sample sequenced in a study of shared clonotypes between healthy human individuals. Using immunoSEQ multiplex PCR, the repertoire was profiled, and TCRdb retains in-frame clones only, with some absent. This sample has about 2.4 million clones, with around nine tenths found just once. Sequencing input: naive CD4+ T cells sorted from blood. The sample's subset: CD45RA+ positively selected. The origin of the receptors is a man between 18 and 35 years old in good health.

The V and J genes are TRBV28 and TRBJ1-1; D perhaps matches TRBD1 (5 bases). Per germline, CDR1 MDHEN and CDR2 SYDVKM. Trimming pared 6 bases from V and 1 base from J, leaving 12 bases between. This CDR3 contains 14 residues. The CDR3 nucleotides are TGTGCCAGCAGCCGACCGGGGCCGAACACTGAAGCTTTCTTT. Residues: CASSRPGPNTEAFF.

The rearrangement uses TRBV2 and TRBJ1-2, with D possibly matching TRBD1 (5 bases). Trimming pared 0 bases from V and 4 bases from J, leaving 12 bases between. The germline V gene encodes CDR1 SNHLY and CDR2 FYNNEI. The CDR3 totals 15 residues. The CDR3 loop is CASSEAKGTFYGYTF. CDR3 nucleotides: TGTGCCAGCAGTGAAGCGAAGGGGACTTTCTATGGCTACACCTTC.

Notes on this clone: Other DNA sequences from this sample encode an identical CDR3 as well. The V call is TRBV18, the J call TRBJ2-7, with 8 positions matching TRBD1. The length of the CDR3 is 14 residues. With V trimmed by 3 bases and J by 4 bases, 5 bases remained unmatched. Germline CDR1 is KGHSH and CDR2 is LQKENI. The CDR3 DNA is TGTGCCAGCTCACCGGGGCAGGGGGCATACGAGCAGTACTTC. This encodes CASSPGQGAYEQYF. The entire variable domain, with the rest obtained from reference TRBV18 and TRBJ2-7, is as follows: NAGVMQNPRHLVRRRGQEARLRCSPMKGHSHVYWYRQLPEEGLKFMVYLQKENIIDESGMPKERFSAEFPKEGPSILRIQQVVRGDSAAYFCASSPGQGAYEQYFGPGTRLTVT.

The CDR3: CASSPQGAVSEKLFF. The CDR3 bases are TGTGCCAGCAGCCCGCAGGGGGCTGTGAGCGAAAAACTGTTTTTT. V is TRBV11-2 and J is TRBJ1-4; 8 nucleotides line up with TRBD1. Germline loops: CDR1 SGHAT, CDR2 FQNNGV. The CDR3 contains 15 residues. J was trimmed by 8 bases and V by 5 bases; bases with no gene match: 10. Together with reference TRBV11-2 and TRBJ1-4, the CDR3 gives the full variable domain: EAGVAQSPRYKIIEKRQSVAFWCNPISGHATLYWYQQILGQGPKLLIQFQNNGVVDDSQLPKDRFSAERLKGVDSTLKIQPAKLEDSAVYLCASSPQGAVSEKLFFGSGTQLSVL.

The rearrangement joins TRBV10-2 to TRBJ1-1, with TRBD1 matching 9 bases. Germline V lookup: CDR1 WSHSY, CDR2 SAAADI. Losses at the gene ends were 3 bases for V and 7 bases for J; bases not matched to a gene: 9. The CDR3 runs 15 residues. The CDR3 region is CASSDPGTGSFEAFF. CDR3 coding DNA: TGCGCCAGCAGTGATCCCGGGACAGGGTCCTTTGAAGCTTTCTTT.

On this clone itself: Germline is not matched at one junction end, which may reflect a read error. This rearrangement joins TRBV5-5 to TRBJ1-6, with 9 bases lining up with TRBD1. Germline CDR1 is SGHKS and CDR2 is YYEKEE (reference sequence). The CDR3 contains 15 residues. The CDR3 region has the DNA TGTGCCAGCCGCCCTACAGGGGGCAATAAGTCACCCCTCCACTTT. Its translation: CASRPTGGNKSPLHF.

This chain uses TRBV2 with TRBJ1-5; 9 positions agree with TRBD1. There are 18 residues in the CDR3. Trimming took 0 bases from V and 4 from J; bases not matched to a gene: 10. Germline CDR1 is SNHLY and CDR2 is FYNNEI. CDR3 in amino acids: CASSEASLDRGFNQPQHF. DNA for the CDR3: TGTGCCAGCAGTGAAGCGAGTTTGGACAGGGGTTTTAATCAGCCCCAGCATTTT.